This TCR beta chain was obtained from a study of cytomegalovirus exposure and HLA in healthy donors. Study summary: Researchers found that roughly 77% of 398 genotyped donors fell within the Caucasian-associated ancestry cluster.

Note on this clone: Antigen specificity is unknown.

The PCR was carried out with 60 Vbeta primers and 13 Jbeta primers. Produced via immunoSEQ multiplex PCR; TCRdb's table is partial and in-frame only. This table holds some 180,000 clones, 65% to 90% found once. Germline V gives CDR1 WNHNN, CDR2 SYGVQD (reference sequence). The CDR3 has 12 amino acids. After removal of 3 bases from V and 7 bases from J, the junction contained 1 base not matched to a gene. Broader study findings: In a later analysis, HLA-associated TCR beta chains were more clonally expanded than equally common others. In vitro testing confirmed a few CMV-associated chains as specific for CMV antigens. V- and J-gene trimming of TCR beta was linked (in a later analysis) to a missense DCLRE1C variant.

The sequenced sample consisted of PBMCs. The chain combines TRBV10-1 with TRBJ1-1, with 8 nucleotides matching TRBD1. This sequence originates from a woman in her 50s in good health and CMV-seronegative. CDR3 region: CASSDGQGEAFF. The CDR3 bases are TGCGCCAGCAGTGACGGACAGGGTGAAGCTTTCTTT.